The next 5 T cell receptor beta chains were all read from a single sample in a study of PD-1 blockade in classical Hodgkin lymphoma. Sequenced by immunoSEQ multiplex PCR; TCRdb stores in-frame clones only, minus some. This sample has some 10,000 clones, with 80% to 95% found just once. Each patient's relapse followed autologous stem cell transplantation, and brentuximab vedotin exposure varied. Specimen: peripheral blood mononuclear cells (PBMCs), collected at baseline. All receptors come from a human donor with classical Hodgkin lymphoma.

The chain combines TRBV2 with TRBJ1-1, with 12 bases that match TRBD1. Germline CDR1 SNHLY, CDR2 FYNNEI. This CDR3 contains 15 residues. The trim removed 2 bases at V and 13 bases at J, leaving 11 bases unmatched. CDR3 nucleotide sequence: TGTGCCAGCAGTGAATCAGGGACAGGGGGCGTAAGGGATTTCTTT. Its translation: CASSESGTGGVRDFF.

The V gene is TRBV7-9, the J gene TRBJ2-7, with 11 bases lining up with TRBD2. The V gene end was trimmed by 7 bases and the J gene end by 1 base; junction bases not matched to a gene: 6. This CDR3 comprises 15 residues. CDR1 and CDR2 from the germline V gene are SEHNR and FQNEAQ (reference sequence). Written as DNA, the CDR3 is TGTGCCAGCATCGGCCTAGCGGGAGGATCCTACGAGCAGTACTTC. Residues: CASIGLAGGSYEQYF.

The CDR3 loop reads CASRLTGGADTIYF. Written as DNA, the CDR3 is TGTGCCAGCAGATTGACAGGGGGCGCGGACACCATATATTTT. The chain has TRBV6-4 and TRBJ1-3; 10 nucleotides agree with TRBD1. Trimming at V came to 6 bases and at J to 8 bases, leaving 7 bases not matched to a gene. Germline CDR1 is MRHNA and CDR2 is SNTAGT. This CDR3 has 14 amino acids.

This CDR3 is CASRPRHNEQFF. CDR3 bases: TGTGCCAGCAGACCTAGGCACAATGAGCAGTTCTTC. The V and J genes are TRBV7-2 and TRBJ2-1; D unclear. Deletions cut 6 bases from V and 5 bases from J, with 8 bases between. The CDR3 is made up of 12 amino acids. CDR1 is SGHTA, CDR2 FQGNSA, per germline.

This CDR3 is CASTVGQGINSPLHF. Written as DNA, the CDR3 is TGCGCCAGCACCGTCGGTCAGGGCATAAATTCACCCCTCCACTTT. V usage is TRBV10-2 and J usage is TRBJ1-6; D might be TRBD1 (5 bases). The V end lost 7 bases, the J end lost 7 bases, and 17 bases lay between the germline ends. Germline V CDR1 and CDR2: WSHSY, SAAADI. The CDR3 loop spans 15 amino acids.